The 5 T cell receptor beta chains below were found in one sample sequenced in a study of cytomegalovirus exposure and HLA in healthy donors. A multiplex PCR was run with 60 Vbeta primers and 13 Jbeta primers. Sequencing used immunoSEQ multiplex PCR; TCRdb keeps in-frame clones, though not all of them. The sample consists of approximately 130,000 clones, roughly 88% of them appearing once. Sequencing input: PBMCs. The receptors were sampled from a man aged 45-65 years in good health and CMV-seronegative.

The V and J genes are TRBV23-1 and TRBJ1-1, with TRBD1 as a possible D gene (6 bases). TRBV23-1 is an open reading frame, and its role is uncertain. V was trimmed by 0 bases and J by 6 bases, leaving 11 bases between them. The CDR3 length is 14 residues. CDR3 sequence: CASSQSAGASEAFF. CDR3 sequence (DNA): TGCGCCAGCAGTCAATCCGCAGGGGCTTCTGAAGCTTTCTTT.

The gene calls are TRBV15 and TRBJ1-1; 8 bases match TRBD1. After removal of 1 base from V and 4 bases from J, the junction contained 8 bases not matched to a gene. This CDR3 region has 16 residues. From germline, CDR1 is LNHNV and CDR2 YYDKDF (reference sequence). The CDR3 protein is CATSRAGTGDFTEAFF. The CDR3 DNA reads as TGTGCCACCAGCAGAGCCGGGACAGGCGATTTCACTGAAGCTTTCTTT.

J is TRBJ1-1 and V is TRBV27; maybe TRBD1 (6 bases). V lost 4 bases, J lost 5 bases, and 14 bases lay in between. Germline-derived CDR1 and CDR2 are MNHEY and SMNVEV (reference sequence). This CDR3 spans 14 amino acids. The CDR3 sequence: CASSSPGRGTEAFF. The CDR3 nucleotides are TGTGCCAGCAGTTCCCCGGGCAGGGGTACTGAAGCTTTCTTT.

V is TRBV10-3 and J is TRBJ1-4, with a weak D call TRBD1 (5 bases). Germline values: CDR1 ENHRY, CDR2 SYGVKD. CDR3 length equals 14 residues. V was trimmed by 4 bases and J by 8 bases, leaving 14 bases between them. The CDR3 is CAISVSGGLEKLFF. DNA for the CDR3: TGTGCCATCAGTGTATCGGGGGGGTTAGAAAAACTGTTTTTT.

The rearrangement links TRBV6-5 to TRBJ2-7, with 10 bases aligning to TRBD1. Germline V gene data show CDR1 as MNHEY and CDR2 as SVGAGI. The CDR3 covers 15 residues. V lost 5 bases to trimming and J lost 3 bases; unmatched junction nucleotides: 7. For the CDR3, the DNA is TGTGCCAGCAGTAACACCGGGACAGGGGTCTACGAGCAGTACTTC. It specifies CASSNTGTGVYEQYF.